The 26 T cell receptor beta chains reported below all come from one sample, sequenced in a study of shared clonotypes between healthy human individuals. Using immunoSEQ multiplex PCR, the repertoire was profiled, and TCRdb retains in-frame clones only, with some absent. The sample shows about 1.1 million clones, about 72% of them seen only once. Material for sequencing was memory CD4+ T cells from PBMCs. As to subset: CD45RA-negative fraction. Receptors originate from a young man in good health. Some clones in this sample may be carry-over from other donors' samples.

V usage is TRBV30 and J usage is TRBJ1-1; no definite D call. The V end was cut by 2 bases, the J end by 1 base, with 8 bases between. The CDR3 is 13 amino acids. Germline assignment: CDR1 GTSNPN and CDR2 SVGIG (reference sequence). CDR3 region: CAWSSTRNTEAFF. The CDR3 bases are TGTGCCTGGAGTTCAACAAGGAACACTGAAGCTTTCTTT.

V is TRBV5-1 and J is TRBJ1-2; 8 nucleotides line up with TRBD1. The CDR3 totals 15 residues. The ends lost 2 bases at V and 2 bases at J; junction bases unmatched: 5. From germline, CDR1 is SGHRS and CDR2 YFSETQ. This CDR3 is CASSLQGGQNYGYTF. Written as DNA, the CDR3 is TGCGCCAGCAGCTTACAGGGGGGACAGAACTATGGCTACACCTTC.

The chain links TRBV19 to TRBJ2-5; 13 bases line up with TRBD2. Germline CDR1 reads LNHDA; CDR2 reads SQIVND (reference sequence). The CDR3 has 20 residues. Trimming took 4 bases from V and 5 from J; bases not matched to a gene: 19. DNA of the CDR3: TGTGCCAGTAGTACGAGGGCGACCTCAGGACTAGCGGGAGTGCTGGAGACCCAGTACTTC. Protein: CASSTRATSGLAGVLETQYF.

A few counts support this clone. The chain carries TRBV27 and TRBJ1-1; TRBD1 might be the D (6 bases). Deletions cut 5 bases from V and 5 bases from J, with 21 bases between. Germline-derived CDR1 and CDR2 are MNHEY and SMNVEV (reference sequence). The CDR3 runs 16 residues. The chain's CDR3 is CASSLSTGGGVTEAFF. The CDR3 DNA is TGTGCCAGCAGTCTCTCGACAGGAGGTGGTGTGACTGAAGCTTTCTTT.

In DNA form, the CDR3 reads TGTGCCAGCAGCCCGAACAGCCTCTCTGGAAACACCATATATTTT. This translates into CASSPNSLSGNTIYF. The chain is built from TRBV7-2 and TRBJ1-3, with D unclear. Germline V gene sequence: CDR1 SGHTA, CDR2 FQGNSA. This CDR3 spans 15 amino acids. V dropped 5 bases and J dropped 0 bases, with 11 bases sitting between them.

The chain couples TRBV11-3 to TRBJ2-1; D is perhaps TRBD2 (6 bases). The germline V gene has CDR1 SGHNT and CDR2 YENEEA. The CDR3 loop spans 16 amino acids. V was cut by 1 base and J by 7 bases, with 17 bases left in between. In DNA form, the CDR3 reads TGTGCCAGCAGCTTAGTCAGCGGGCACATTACAAATGAGCAGTTCTTC. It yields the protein CASSLVSGHITNEQFF.

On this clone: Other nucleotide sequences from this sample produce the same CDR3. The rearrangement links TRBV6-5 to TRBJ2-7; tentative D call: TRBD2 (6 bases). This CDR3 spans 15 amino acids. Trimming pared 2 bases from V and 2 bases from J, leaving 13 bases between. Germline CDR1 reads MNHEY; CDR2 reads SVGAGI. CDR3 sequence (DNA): TGTGCCAGCAGTTACCCTCGGGGGAGGACCTACGAGCAGTACTTC. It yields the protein CASSYPRGRTYEQYF.

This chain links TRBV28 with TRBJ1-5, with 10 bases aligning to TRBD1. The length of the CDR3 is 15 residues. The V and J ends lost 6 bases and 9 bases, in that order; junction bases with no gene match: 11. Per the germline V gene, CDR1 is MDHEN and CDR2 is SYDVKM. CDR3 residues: CASSGTGVMSRPQHF. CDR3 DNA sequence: TGTGCCAGCAGCGGGACAGGGGTGATGTCGCGGCCCCAGCATTTT.

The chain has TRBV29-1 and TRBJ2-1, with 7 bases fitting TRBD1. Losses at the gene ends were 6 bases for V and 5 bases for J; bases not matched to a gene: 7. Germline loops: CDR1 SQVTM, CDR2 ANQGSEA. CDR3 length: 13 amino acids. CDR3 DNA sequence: TGCAGCGTGAGACAGGGCCCGAACAATGAGCAGTTCTTC. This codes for CSVRQGPNNEQFF.

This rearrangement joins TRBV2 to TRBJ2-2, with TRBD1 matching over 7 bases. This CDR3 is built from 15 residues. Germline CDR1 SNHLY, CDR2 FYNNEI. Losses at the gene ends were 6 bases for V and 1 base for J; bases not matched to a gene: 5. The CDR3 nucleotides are TGTGCCAGCAGATCCGGGACAGAGAACACCGGGGAGCTGTTTTTT. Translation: CASRSGTENTGELFF.

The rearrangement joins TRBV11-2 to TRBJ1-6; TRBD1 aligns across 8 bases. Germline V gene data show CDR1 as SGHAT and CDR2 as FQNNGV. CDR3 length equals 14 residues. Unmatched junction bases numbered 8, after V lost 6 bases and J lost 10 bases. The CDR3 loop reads CASSPDRGNSPLHF. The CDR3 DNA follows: TGTGCCAGCAGTCCCGACAGGGGTAACTCACCCCTCCACTTT.

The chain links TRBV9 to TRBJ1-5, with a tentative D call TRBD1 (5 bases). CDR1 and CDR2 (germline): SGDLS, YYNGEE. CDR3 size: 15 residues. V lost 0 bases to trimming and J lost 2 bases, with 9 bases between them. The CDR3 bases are TGTGCCAGCAGCGTAGGCTGGGACGGCAATCAGCCCCAGCATTTT. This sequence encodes CASSVGWDGNQPQHF. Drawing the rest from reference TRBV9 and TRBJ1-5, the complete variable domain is DSGVTQTPKHLITATGQRVTLRCSPRSGDLSVYWYQQSLDQGLQFLIQYYNGEERAKGNILERFSAQQFPDLHSELNLSSLELGDSALYFCASSVGWDGNQPQHFGDGTRLSIL.

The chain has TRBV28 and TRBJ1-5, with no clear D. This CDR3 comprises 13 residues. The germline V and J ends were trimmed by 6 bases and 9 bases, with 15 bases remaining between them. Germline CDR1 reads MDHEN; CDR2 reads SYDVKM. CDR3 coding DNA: TGTGCCAGCAGATCCTACCCCGGAGTGCCCCAGCATTTT. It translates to CASRSYPGVPQHF.

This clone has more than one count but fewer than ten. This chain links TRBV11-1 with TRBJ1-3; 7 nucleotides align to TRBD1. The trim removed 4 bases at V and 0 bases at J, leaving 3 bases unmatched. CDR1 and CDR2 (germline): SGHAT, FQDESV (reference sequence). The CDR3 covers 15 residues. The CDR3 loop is CASSYGTVSGNTIYF. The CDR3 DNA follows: TGTGCCAGCAGCTACGGGACAGTCTCTGGAAACACCATATATTTT.

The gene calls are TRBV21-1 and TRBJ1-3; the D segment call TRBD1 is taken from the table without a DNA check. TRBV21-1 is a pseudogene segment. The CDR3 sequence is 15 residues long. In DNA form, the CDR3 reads TGTGCCAGCAGCAAGGAGGACAGAGCTGGAAACACCATATATTTT. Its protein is CASSKEDRAGNTIYF.

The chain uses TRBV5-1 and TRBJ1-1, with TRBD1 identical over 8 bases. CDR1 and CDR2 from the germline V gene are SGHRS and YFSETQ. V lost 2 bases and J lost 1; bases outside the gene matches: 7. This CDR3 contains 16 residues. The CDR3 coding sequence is TGCGCCAGCAGCTTCGGACAGGGAGAAGGGAACACTGAAGCTTTCTTT. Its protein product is CASSFGQGEGNTEAFF.

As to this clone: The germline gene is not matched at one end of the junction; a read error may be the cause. The CDR3 protein is CAWSGPSTGEPFF. DNA for the CDR3: TGTGCCTGGAGTGGACCCTCCACCGGGGAGCCGTTTTTT. V is TRBV30 and J is TRBJ2-2; weak D call: TRBD2 (5 bases). In germline, CDR1 is GTSNPN, CDR2 SVGIG (reference sequence). CDR3 length: 13 amino acids.

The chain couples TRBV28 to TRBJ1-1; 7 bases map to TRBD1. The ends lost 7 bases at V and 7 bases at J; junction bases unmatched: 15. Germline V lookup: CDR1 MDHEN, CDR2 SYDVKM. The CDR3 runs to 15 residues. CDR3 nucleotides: TGTGCCAGCAACCCCCGGTCAGGGGGTAATGGTGAAGCTTTCTTT. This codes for CASNPRSGGNGEAFF.

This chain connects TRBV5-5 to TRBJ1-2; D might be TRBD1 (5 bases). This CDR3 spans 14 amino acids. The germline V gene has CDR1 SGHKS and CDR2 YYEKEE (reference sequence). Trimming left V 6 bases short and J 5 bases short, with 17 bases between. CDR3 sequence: CASTLMTEIYGYTF. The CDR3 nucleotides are TGTGCCAGCACCCTTATGACAGAAATTTATGGCTACACCTTC.

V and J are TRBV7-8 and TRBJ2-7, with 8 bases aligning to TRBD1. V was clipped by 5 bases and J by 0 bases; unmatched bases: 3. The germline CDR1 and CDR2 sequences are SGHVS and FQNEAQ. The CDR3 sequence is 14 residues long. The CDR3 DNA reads TGTGCCAGCAGCACAGACAGGGGCTCCTACGAGCAGTACTTC. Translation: CASSTDRGSYEQYF.

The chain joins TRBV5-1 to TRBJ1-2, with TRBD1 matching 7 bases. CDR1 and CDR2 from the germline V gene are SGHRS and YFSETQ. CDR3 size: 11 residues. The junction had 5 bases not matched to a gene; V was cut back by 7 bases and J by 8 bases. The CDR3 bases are TGCGCCAGCCGGACAGGCCGAGGCTACACCTTC. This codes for CASRTGRGYTF. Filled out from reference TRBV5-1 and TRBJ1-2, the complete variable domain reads KAGVTQTPRYLIKTRGQQVTLSCSPISGHRSVSWYQQTPGQGLQFLFEYFSETQRNKGNFPGRFSGRQFSNSRSEMNVSTLELGDSALYLCASRTGRGYTFGSGTRLTVV.

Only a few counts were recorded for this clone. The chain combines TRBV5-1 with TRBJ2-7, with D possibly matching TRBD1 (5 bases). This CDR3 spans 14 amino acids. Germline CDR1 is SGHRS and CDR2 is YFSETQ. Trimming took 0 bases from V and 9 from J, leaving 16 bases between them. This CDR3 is CASSLGGDSLSQYF. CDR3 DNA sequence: TGCGCCAGCAGCTTGGGCGGCGACAGTTTATCGCAGTACTTC.

CDR3: CASSEGAGNTEAFF. The DNA for the CDR3 is TGTGCCAGCAGTGAAGGGGCGGGAAACACTGAAGCTTTCTTT. The chain recombines TRBV6-1 with TRBJ1-1; the D is unclear. Trimming took off 1 base at V and 2 bases at J, with 8 bases between the two ends. The CDR3 consists of 14 residues. The germline gives CDR1 MNHNS, CDR2 SASEGT.

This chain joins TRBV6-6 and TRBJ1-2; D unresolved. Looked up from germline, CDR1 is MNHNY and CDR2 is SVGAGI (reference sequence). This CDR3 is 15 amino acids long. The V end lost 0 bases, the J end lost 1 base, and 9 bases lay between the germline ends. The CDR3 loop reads CASSYSLTSNYGYTF. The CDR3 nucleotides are TGTGCCAGCAGTTACTCCTTGACCAGTAACTATGGCTACACCTTC.

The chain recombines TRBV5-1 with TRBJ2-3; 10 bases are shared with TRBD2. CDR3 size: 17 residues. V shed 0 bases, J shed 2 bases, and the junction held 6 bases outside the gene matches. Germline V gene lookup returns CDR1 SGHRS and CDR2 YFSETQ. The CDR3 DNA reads TGCGCCAGCAGCTTGGAATCTAGCGGGAGAGCCACAGATACGCAGTATTTT. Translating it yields CASSLESSGRATDTQYF.

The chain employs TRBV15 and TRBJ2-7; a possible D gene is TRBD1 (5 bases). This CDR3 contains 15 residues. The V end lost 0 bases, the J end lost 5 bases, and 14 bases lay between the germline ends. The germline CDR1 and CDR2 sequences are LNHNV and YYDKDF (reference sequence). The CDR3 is CATSRDQGRSDEQYF. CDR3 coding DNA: TGTGCCACCAGCAGAGATCAGGGTCGTTCCGACGAGCAGTACTTC.